This T cell receptor beta chain was sequenced in a study of blood T cell repertoires in COVID-19. This clone was detected a few times. This CDR3 is also generated by other DNA sequences in the sample. Trimming removed 3 bases from V and 1 base from J; junction bases left unmatched: 4. Germline values: CDR1 KGHSH, CDR2 LQKENI. The CDR3 covers 15 residues. TCRdb's table, derived via immunoSEQ multiplex PCR, lists solely in-frame clones and lacks some. The table records 250,000 to 350,000 clones, 90% of them present only once. The clonotype originates from a woman in her 30s with COVID-19, enrolled during active disease. Sequencing used peripheral blood. V and J are TRBV18 and TRBJ2-3; 7 bases fit TRBD2. The CDR3 bases are TGTGCCAGCTCACCCCGGGGGGACGGCACAGATACGCAGTATTTT. Translating gives CASSPRGDGTDTQYF. The variable domain in full, completed from reference TRBV18 and TRBJ2-3, reads NAGVMQNPRHLVRRRGQEARLRCSPMKGHSHVYWYRQLPEEGLKFMVYLQKENIIDESGMPKERFSAEFPKEGPSILRIQQVVRGDSAAYFCASSPRGDGTDTQYFGPGTRLTVL.